Each of the 20 T cell receptor beta chains below was sequenced from the same sample in a study of shared clonotypes between healthy human individuals. Data came from immunoSEQ multiplex PCR; TCRdb stores just in-frame clones and leaves some out. The sample holds 1.5 million to 2.5 million clones, approximately 94% seen once. Terminally differentiated effector memory CD45RA+ cells were excluded from the naive CD8 cells, which were CD45RO-negative and positively selected for CCR7. Sequenced material: naive CD8+ T cells sorted from blood. The receptor source for this set is a man younger than 30 in good health.

The chain carries TRBV29-1 and TRBJ1-2; perhaps TRBD1 as D (6 bases). Trimming cost V 3 bases and J 8 bases, with 10 bases left between them. The germline CDR1 and CDR2 sequences are SQVTM and ANQGSEA. CDR3 size: 11 residues. CDR3 nucleotide sequence: TGCAGCGTTGACGAGGGGGAAGGCTACACCTTC. Residues: CSVDEGEGYTF.

The chain has TRBV7-9 and TRBJ2-7, with 7 nucleotides matching TRBD2. The CDR3 totals 16 residues. After removal of 1 base from V and 4 bases from J, the junction contained 10 bases not matched to a gene. The germline V gene has CDR1 SEHNR and CDR2 FQNEAQ (reference sequence). Here the CDR3 DNA reads TGTGCCAGCAGCTTAGGGGAGGGAACGATGGAGTACGAGCAGTACTTC. Translating gives CASSLGEGTMEYEQYF.

This chain joins TRBV2 and TRBJ2-5; no reliable D call. There are 13 residues in the CDR3. V gave up 3 bases and J gave up 2 bases, with 7 bases separating them. The germline V gene encodes CDR1 SNHLY and CDR2 FYNNEI. In nucleotides, the CDR3 is TGTGCCAGCAGTGACCGCTTTCAAGAGACCCAGTACTTC. As protein: CASSDRFQETQYF.

The CDR3 nucleotides are TGTGCCAGCAGTGAAGCGCTCCCAACCCTCACAGATACGCAGTATTTT. Protein product: CASSEALPTLTDTQYF. V is TRBV6-1 and J is TRBJ2-3, with D unclear. V lost 0 bases to trimming and J lost 2 bases, with 12 bases between them. CDR3 size: 16 residues. The germline CDR1 and CDR2 sequences are MNHNS and SASEGT.

About this clone itself: The same CDR3 is also encoded by other DNA sequences in this sample. The rearrangement links TRBV5-6 to TRBJ2-7; perhaps TRBD1 as D (5 bases). The CDR3 is made up of 13 amino acids. Trimming stripped 4 bases from V and 0 bases from J, with 8 bases between. Germline-derived CDR1 and CDR2 are SGHDT and YYEEEE. For the CDR3, the DNA is TGTGCCAGCAGCCAGGACAACTCCTACGAGCAGTACTTC. It translates to CASSQDNSYEQYF. The full variable domain, with the rest looked up from reference TRBV5-6 and TRBJ2-7, is DAGVTQSPTHLIKTRGQQVTLRCSPKSGHDTVSWYQQALGQGPQFIFQYYEEEERQRGNFPDRFSGHQFPNYSSELNVNALLLGDSALYLCASSQDNSYEQYFGPGTRLTVT.

This chain joins TRBV7-9 and TRBJ2-1; TRBD1 aligns across 9 bases. Trimming at V came to 5 bases and at J to 5 bases, leaving 10 bases not matched to a gene. Per germline, CDR1 SEHNR and CDR2 FQNEAQ (reference sequence). This CDR3 region has 16 residues. The CDR3 sequence is CASSPPQGAPHNEQFF. The CDR3 region has the DNA TGTGCCAGCAGCCCTCCACAGGGGGCGCCCCACAATGAGCAGTTCTTC.

This chain uses TRBV19 with TRBJ1-4; a weak D match, TRBD1 (5 bases). The V gene's germline CDR1 is LNHDA and CDR2 SQIVND (reference sequence). V was pared by 5 bases and J by 2 bases, with 12 bases between. The CDR3 totals 15 residues. The CDR3: CASSPPGDTNEKLFF. The CDR3 DNA follows: TGTGCCAGTAGTCCTCCGGGGGATACTAATGAAAAACTGTTTTTT.

The J gene is TRBJ2-7, the V gene TRBV5-1; the match to TRBD1 covers 7 bases. The V gene's germline CDR1 is SGHRS and CDR2 YFSETQ. With V trimmed by 0 bases and J by 1 base, 1 base remained unmatched. This CDR3 region has 14 residues. This chain's CDR3 is CASSLDRGSYEQYF. DNA of the CDR3: TGCGCCAGCAGCTTGGACAGGGGATCCTACGAGCAGTACTTC.

The chain uses TRBV28 and TRBJ1-5; maybe TRBD1 (6 bases). The V and J ends lost 2 bases and 3 bases respectively, with 14 bases between them. Germline V gives CDR1 MDHEN, CDR2 SYDVKM. This CDR3 region has 16 residues. CDR3: CASSLGGYGFNQPQHF. CDR3 coding DNA: TGTGCCAGCAGTTTAGGGGGCTACGGCTTCAATCAGCCCCAGCATTTT.

CDR3: CASSPVSTANIQYF. CDR3 DNA sequence: TGTGCCAGCAGCCCAGTTTCGACCGCTAACATTCAGTACTTC. The chain combines TRBV7-9 with TRBJ2-4; D not certain. This CDR3 spans 14 amino acids. Trimming stripped 5 bases from V and 7 bases from J, with 15 bases between. CDR1 is SEHNR, CDR2 FQNEAQ, per germline (reference sequence).

The chain is built from TRBV6-1 and TRBJ2-7; D gene ambiguous. The V end lost 5 bases, the J end lost 3 bases, and 11 bases lay between the germline ends. Germline values: CDR1 MNHNS, CDR2 SASEGT. This CDR3 has 13 residues. CDR3 protein: CASSPTANYEQYF. For the CDR3, the DNA is TGTGCCAGCAGTCCCACAGCTAACTACGAGCAGTACTTC.

The chain uses TRBV11-1 and TRBJ2-5; a possible D gene is TRBD1 (6 bases). CDR1 is SGHAT and CDR2 is FQDESV in the germline V gene (reference sequence). The CDR3 length is 13 residues. Trimming pared 8 bases from V and 5 bases from J, leaving 15 bases between. As DNA, the CDR3 is TGTGCCAGCGCTACAGGGTGGGGCGAGACCCAGTACTTC. Translating gives CASATGWGETQYF. Looking up the rest from reference TRBV11-1 and TRBJ2-5 gives the full variable domain: EAEVAQSPRYKITEKSQAVAFWCDPISGHATLYWYRQILGQGPELLVQFQDESVVDDSQLPKDRFSAERLKGVDSTLKIQPAELGDSAMYLCASATGWGETQYFGPGTRLLVL.

CDR3 loop: CASSGADPGNTIYF. The CDR3 DNA sequence: TGTGCCAGCAGCGGAGCGGACCCAGGAAACACCATATATTTT. The genes are TRBV2 and TRBJ1-3, with unresolved D. Germline V gene lookup returns CDR1 SNHLY and CDR2 FYNNEI. The CDR3 is 14 residues long. Trimming removed 6 bases from V and 4 bases from J, with 13 bases in between.

The chain carries TRBV29-1 and TRBJ1-5; 9 bases line up with TRBD1. The germline gives CDR1 SQVTM, CDR2 ANQGSEA. After removal of 5 bases from V and 7 bases from J, the junction contained 12 bases not matched to a gene. CDR3 length: 15 amino acids. CDR3 residues: CSVSLQGAEGQPQHF. Here the CDR3 DNA reads TGCAGCGTTTCATTACAGGGGGCGGAAGGCCAGCCCCAGCATTTT.

To note about this clone: Other DNA sequences in the sample encode the same CDR3. The chain has TRBV4-1 and TRBJ2-7, with 11 bases lining up with TRBD1. In germline, CDR1 is MGHRA, CDR2 YSYEKL. Losses at the gene ends were 1 base for V and 2 bases for J; bases not matched to a gene: 4. The CDR3 totals 16 residues. The CDR3 DNA is TGCGCCAGCAGCCAAGGGCCGGGACAGGGGGCCTACGAGCAGTACTTC. This gives the protein CASSQGPGQGAYEQYF.

The V call is TRBV9, the J call TRBJ2-2; no reliable D call. The CDR3 has 15 amino acids. V was pared by 0 bases and J by 0 bases, with 6 bases between. From germline, CDR1 is SGDLS and CDR2 YYNGEE. The CDR3 region is CASSVASANTGELFF. The DNA of the CDR3 is TGTGCCAGCAGCGTAGCTTCGGCGAACACCGGGGAGCTGTTTTTT.

The chain is built from TRBV5-8 and TRBJ1-4; 7 bases line up with TRBD1. The CDR3 covers 15 residues. CDR1 and CDR2 from the germline V gene are SGHTS and YDEGEE. V was clipped by 1 base and J by 5 bases; unmatched bases: 5. The CDR3, as DNA: TGTGCCAGCAGCTTGTCGACAGGGCTAAATGAAAAACTGTTTTTT. It translates to CASSLSTGLNEKLFF.

This clone showed up just once. The J gene is TRBJ2-3, the V gene TRBV7-9, with D possibly called TRBD1 or TRBD2 (6 bases each). Germline CDR1 is SEHNR and CDR2 is FQNEAQ (reference sequence). There are 16 residues in the CDR3. Trimming pared 3 bases from V and 2 bases from J, leaving 15 bases between. This CDR3 is CASSFLSWGATDTQYF. CDR3 DNA sequence: TGTGCCAGCAGCTTCTTGAGCTGGGGGGCCACAGATACGCAGTATTTT.

The chain is built from TRBV29-1 and TRBJ2-5; 10 nucleotides match TRBD2. Germline V gene lookup returns CDR1 SQVTM and CDR2 ANQGSEA. The CDR3 is 15 amino acids. V trimming: 3 bases; J trimming: 5 bases; junction bases outside the gene matches: 9. CDR3 region: CSVEWLAGVWETQYF. The DNA for the CDR3 is TGCAGCGTTGAGTGGCTAGCGGGAGTCTGGGAGACCCAGTACTTC.

Written as DNA, the CDR3 is TGTGCCAGCAGCTCCACGGAGCCGGCCCATTACTACGAGCAGTACTTC. Residues: CASSSTEPAHYYEQYF. The chain uses TRBV7-9 and TRBJ2-7; D is unclear. V gave up 4 bases and J gave up 3 bases, with 19 bases separating them. Germline CDR1 SEHNR, CDR2 FQNEAQ (reference sequence). The CDR3 has 16 residues.